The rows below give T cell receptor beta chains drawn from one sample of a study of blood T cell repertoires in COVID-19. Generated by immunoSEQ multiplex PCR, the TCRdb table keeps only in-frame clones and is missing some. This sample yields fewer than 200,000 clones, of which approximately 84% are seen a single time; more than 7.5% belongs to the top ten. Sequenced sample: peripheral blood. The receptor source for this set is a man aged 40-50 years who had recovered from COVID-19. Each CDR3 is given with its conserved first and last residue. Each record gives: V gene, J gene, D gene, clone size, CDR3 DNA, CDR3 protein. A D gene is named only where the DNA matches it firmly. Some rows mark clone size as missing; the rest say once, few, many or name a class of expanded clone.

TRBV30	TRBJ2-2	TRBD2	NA	TGTGCCTCCCTAGGGGCGGGGGGCACCGGGGAGCTGTTTTTT	CASLGAGGTGELFF
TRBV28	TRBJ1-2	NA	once	TGTGCCAGCAGCCGGAGCTATGGCTACACCTTC	CASSRSYGYTF
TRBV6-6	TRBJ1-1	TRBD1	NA	TGTGCCAGCAGACGGACAGGGTTCACTGAAGCTTTCTTT	CASRRTGFTEAFF
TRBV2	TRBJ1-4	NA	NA	TGTGCCAGCAGTGTTAAGAGGAATAATGAAAAACTGTTTTTT	CASSVKRNNEKLFF
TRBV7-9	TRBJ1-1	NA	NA	TGTGCCAGCAGCTTAGGACTGCTTGGAGGGAACACTGAAGCTTTCTTT	CASSLGLLGGNTEAFF
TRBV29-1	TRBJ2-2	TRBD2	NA	TGCAGCGCCCTCCTAGCGGGGGCTAACACCGGGGAGCTGTTTTTT	CSALLAGANTGELFF
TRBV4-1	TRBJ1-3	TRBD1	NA	TGCGCCAGCAGCCGGAACAGGGGCCCAAGCTCTGGAAACACCATATATTTT	CASSRNRGPSSGNTIYF
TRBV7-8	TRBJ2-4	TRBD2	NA	TGTGCCAGCAGCTTAGGGACTAGCGGTCAACTAGCCAAAAACATTCAGTACTTC	CASSLGTSGQLAKNIQYF
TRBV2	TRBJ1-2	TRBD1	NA	TGTGCCAGCAGAGGGGCGGACAGGCTCCCTAACTATGGCTACACCTTC	CASRGADRLPNYGYTF
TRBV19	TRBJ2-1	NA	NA	TGTGCCAGTTCCCGAGATCCCCTCAAGCCGGTCGCGAGCGATGAGCAGTTCTTC	CASSRDPLKPVASDEQFF
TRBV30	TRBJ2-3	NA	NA	TGTGCCTGGAGTAACCCTTGGACTGGCACAGATACGCAGTATTTT	CAWSNPWTGTDTQYF
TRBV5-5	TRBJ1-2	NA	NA	TGTGCCAGCAGCTGGGACAAGATGGGCTACACCTTC	CASSWDKMGYTF
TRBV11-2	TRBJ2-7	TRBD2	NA	TGTGCCAGCAGCCCAGGACTAGCGGGGTACTCCTCCTACGAGCAGTACTTC	CASSPGLAGYSSYEQYF
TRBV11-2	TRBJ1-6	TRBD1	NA	TGTGCCAGCAGGGCCGGGACAGGGTCTACTCTCGGGGTTTCACCCCTCCACTTT	CASRAGTGSTLGVSPLHF
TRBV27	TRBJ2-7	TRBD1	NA	TGTGCCAGCAGTGCGACAGGGTTCGGCGAGCAGTACTTC	CASSATGFGEQYF
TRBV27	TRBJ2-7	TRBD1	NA	TGTGCCAGCAGTTCGACAGGGGGGCGGGAGCAGTACTTC	CASSSTGGREQYF
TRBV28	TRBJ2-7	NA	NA	TGTGCCAGCAGTTTCCAAGCGGGTATCTCCTACGAGCAGTACTTC	CASSFQAGISYEQYF
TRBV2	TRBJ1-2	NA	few	TGTGCCAACCAACTAGGACCGACCTATGGCTACACCTTC	CANQLGPTYGYTF
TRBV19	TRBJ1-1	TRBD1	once	TGTGCCAGTGAAGACAGGGGTAGCACTGAAGCTTTCTTT	CASEDRGSTEAFF
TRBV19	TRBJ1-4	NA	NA	TGTGCCAGTAGTCCGGACAGAGCAACTAATGAAAAACTGTTTTTT	CASSPDRATNEKLFF
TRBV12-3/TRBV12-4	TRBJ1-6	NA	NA	TGTGCCAGCAGTTTTTACGGAGGACCCCTCCACTTT	CASSFYGGPLHF
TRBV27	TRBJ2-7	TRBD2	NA	TGTGCCAGCAGGGGAGGACTAGCTGTCTTCGAGCAGTACTTC	CASRGGLAVFEQYF
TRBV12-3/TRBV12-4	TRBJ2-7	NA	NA	TGTGCCAGCAGCCGGGACTTATACGAGCAGTACTTC	CASSRDLYEQYF
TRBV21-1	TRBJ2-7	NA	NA	TGTGCCAGCAGCAAAAAGCCCCTGAGGATGGAGGGCCCCTTGTACGAGCAGTACTTC	CASSKKPLRMEGPLYEQYF
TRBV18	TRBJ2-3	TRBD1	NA	TGTGCCAGCTCACCACGACAGGGGAACACAGATACGCAGTATTTT	CASSPRQGNTDTQYF
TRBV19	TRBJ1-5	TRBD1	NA	TGTGCCAGTAGTAAGACAACAGGGGGCGATCAGCCCCAGCATTTT	CASSKTTGGDQPQHF
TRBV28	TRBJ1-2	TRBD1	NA	TGTGCCAGCACTATTGCCGGGACAGGGGGCGTGGGGAGCTATGGCTACACCTTC	CASTIAGTGGVGSYGYTF
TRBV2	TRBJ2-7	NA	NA	TGTGCCAGCAGTGAAGGAGGAGGGTACTACGAGCAGTACTTC	CASSEGGGYYEQYF
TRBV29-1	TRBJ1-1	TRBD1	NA	TGCACCCTTGGCGAGGGGGCGGGCACTGAAGCTTTCTTT	CTLGEGAGTEAFF
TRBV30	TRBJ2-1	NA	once	TGTGCCTCACTCTGGGGGACTCCCTACAATGAGCAGTTCTTC	CASLWGTPYNEQFF
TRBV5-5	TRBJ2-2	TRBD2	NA	TGTGCCAGCACCGTAGCGGGACGCGGGGAGCTGTTTTTT	CASTVAGRGELFF
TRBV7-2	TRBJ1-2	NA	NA	TGTGCCAGCAGCTTTTCCCCGGGACAACTTGAGGGCTACACCTTC	CASSFSPGQLEGYTF
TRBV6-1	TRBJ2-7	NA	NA	TGTGCCAGCAGTGAAGCGATACAGGGCTACGAGCAGTACTTC	CASSEAIQGYEQYF
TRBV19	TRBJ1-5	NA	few	TGTGCCAGTAGGACAGATAATCAGCCCCAGCATTTT	CASRTDNQPQHF
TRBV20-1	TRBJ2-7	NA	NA	TGCAGTGCCCTTAGGGGGGAGCAGTACTTC	CSALRGEQYF
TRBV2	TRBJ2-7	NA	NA	TGTGCCAGCAGTCTGGCTAGCGTTTTCTCCTACGAGCAGTACTTC	CASSLASVFSYEQYF
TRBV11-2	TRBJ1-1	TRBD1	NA	TGTGCCAGCAGACCGGACAGGGCCCAGGGGGAAGCTTTCTTT	CASRPDRAQGEAFF
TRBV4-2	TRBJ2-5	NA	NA	TGTGCCAGCAGTCGGGGGCGGGAGGAGACCCAGTACTTC	CASSRGREETQYF
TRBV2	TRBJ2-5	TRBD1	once	TGTGCCAGCAGTGTGAGGACAGGGGCGGAGACCCAGTACTTC	CASSVRTGAETQYF
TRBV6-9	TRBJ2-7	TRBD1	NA	TGTGCCAGCAGTCCAGGACAGGGGTCCTACGAGCAGTACTTC	CASSPGQGSYEQYF
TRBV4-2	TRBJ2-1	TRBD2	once	TGTGCCAGCAGCCAATTTAGCGGGGGGGCATCCTACAATGAGCAGTTCTTC	CASSQFSGGASYNEQFF
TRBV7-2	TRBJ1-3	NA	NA	TGTGCCAGCAGCTTCCGGAGGGACGATGGGGGTTCCTCTGGAAATACCATATATTTT	CASSFRRDDGGSSGNTIYF
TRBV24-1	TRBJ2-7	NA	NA	TGTGCCACCAGTGATAAGAACAGGGGGGGGTCCTACGAGCAGTACTTC	CATSDKNRGGSYEQYF
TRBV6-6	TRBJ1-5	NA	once	TGTGCCAGCAGCCGAACCCTTACACAGGGCATTAGCAATCAGCCCCAGCATTTT	CASSRTLTQGISNQPQHF
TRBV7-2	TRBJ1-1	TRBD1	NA	TGTGCCAGCAGCCGGGGACAGGGTGGGATGAACACTGAAGCTTTCTTT	CASSRGQGGMNTEAFF
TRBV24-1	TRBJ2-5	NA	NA	TGTGCCACAAAACAGGGCCCTCAAGACGGGACCCAGTACTTC	CATKQGPQDGTQYF
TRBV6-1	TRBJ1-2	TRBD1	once	TGTGCCAGCAGTGATATAGGGGGCGCGGGAGGCTACACCTTC	CASSDIGGAGGYTF
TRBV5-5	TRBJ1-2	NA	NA	TGTGCCAGCAGCTTGAGGGGTGGCGGCTACACCTTC	CASSLRGGGYTF
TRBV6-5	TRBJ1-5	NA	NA	TGTGCCAGCGTAGGATCAATAGGGAGGATGCAGCCCCAGCATTTT	CASVGSIGRMQPQHF
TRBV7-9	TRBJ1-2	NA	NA	TGTGCCAGCAGCTTAGACGACAGGAATGGCTACACCTTC	CASSLDDRNGYTF
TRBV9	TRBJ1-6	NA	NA	TGTGCCAGCAGCGTAGCTAGTGGAGTAAATTCACCCCTCCACTTT	CASSVASGVNSPLHF
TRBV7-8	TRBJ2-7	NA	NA	TGTGCCAGCAGCTCAGGCCCGATAGAAACCTACGAGCAGTACTTC	CASSSGPIETYEQYF
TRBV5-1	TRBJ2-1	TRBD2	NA	TGCGCCAGCAGCCCGGGGACTAGCGGGAGAAATTTCAATGAGCAGTTCTTC	CASSPGTSGRNFNEQFF
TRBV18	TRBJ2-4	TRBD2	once	TGTGCCAGCTCACCTACTAGCGGAGACATTCAGTACTTC	CASSPTSGDIQYF